The T cell receptor beta chain described here comes from a study of beta chain features in type 1 diabetes. Study-wide findings and caveats: Among patients, naive, central memory and Treg TCRB repertoires appeared more similar than among healthy donors.

The authors reverse transcribed all of the isolated RNA, so sequencing captured expressed TCRB transcripts. Method: immunoSEQ multiplex PCR; TCRdb's copy keeps in-frame clones and lacks some. The repertoire holds hundreds of thousands of clones, about 14% seen once, with roughly 6.7% in the top ten. It was one heparinised blood draw, averaging about 120 mL, that each donor gave. This clone turned up a few times. What it recognizes is unknown. CDR3 length equals 15 residues. Trimming pared 5 bases from V and 5 bases from J, leaving 15 bases between. Per germline, CDR1 SGHTA and CDR2 FQGTGA. Specimen: central memory CD4+ T cells from blood. The chain links TRBV7-3 to TRBJ2-2; D may be TRBD1 (6 bases). The sequence derives from a man aged 30-40 years in good health. The CDR3 reads CASSLGARPTGELFF. The CDR3 DNA reads TGTGCCAGCAGCCTGGGGGCCAGACCGACCGGGGAGCTGTTTTTT.